The clone carrying this T cell receptor (beta chain) has a handful of counts. The data were taken from a study of control samples from healthy donors and cancer patients. Assay: immunoSEQ multiplex PCR; the TCRdb copy retains only in-frame clones and omits some. The table has fewer than 200,000 clones, about 86% seen once. The CDR3 consists of 15 residues. Looked up from germline, CDR1 is MDHEN and CDR2 is SYDVKM. V was trimmed by 5 bases and J by 0 bases, leaving 11 bases between them. J is TRBJ1-3 and V is TRBV28, with no clear D. This clonotype originated in a woman in her 30s in good health. Material for sequencing was blood. CDR3 protein: CASSPAGNSGNTIYF. CDR3 coding DNA: TGTGCCAGCAGTCCCGCGGGAAACTCTGGAAACACCATATATTTT.